This entry concerns a single T cell receptor (beta chain). The specificity of this receptor is unknown. The cohort was made up of approximately 700 healthy bone marrow donors. At the time of sampling, every cohort member was nominally healthy, though immune exposures that went unrecorded were likely present. The donor was CMV seronegative and belonged to the group of more than 300 seronegative cohort members. A peripheral blood sample was provided by each donor, and peripheral blood mononuclear cells were used for TCR beta sequencing. The Qiagen DNeasy Blood Extraction Kit was used to extract genomic DNA from the blood cell samples. The data originate from a study of cytomegalovirus exposure and HLA in healthy donors (dated by TCRdb to the late 2010s). With regard to the full study: An earlier analysis of approximately 640 of the donors reported 250 to 300 Gb of sequence data and 117 million unique TCR beta sequences from about 200 million T cells. Among the roughly 410 genotyped donors, roughly 80% belonged to the genetic ancestry cluster associated with self-reported Caucasian donors. Every repertoire in the discovery cohort had been generated on one and the same sequencing platform. In addition to the first cohort of about 650 subjects, a separate validation cohort of 120 different subjects was used. A later genetic analysis used genome-wide SNP genotypes for about 55% of the 666 donors, treating that subset as a discovery cohort. HLA typing covered class I and class II loci at four-digit resolution. The T cell repertoires of under 750 subjects were profiled by immunosequencing and related to cytomegalovirus serostatus. To study patterns of TCR occurrence, a later analysis re-analyzed previously published TCR beta repertoires from 650 to 750 donors and added high-resolution HLA genotyping. Donor age, sex, ethnicity and CMV serostatus were compiled together with the repertoire data. An early release covering about 600 HLA-typed donors comprised about 310 gigabases of sequencing data and 85 million to 100 million unique TCR sequences. Five DR-DQ haplotypes were handled as single units for association and clustering, since linkage in the cohort was strong. An earlier analysis of several hundred of the donors used high-throughput TCR beta sequencing to judge whether each TCR beta V gene segment behaved as functional or pseudogenic. The study aimed to test whether signatures of past pathogen exposure could be identified by cataloging public T cell receptors. On average, around 200,000 unique TCR beta nucleotide sequences were sequenced per donor among 350 to 400 genotyped donors of the cohort, with around 19% of those sequences being non-productive. High-throughput TCR immunosequencing, statistical association of individual TCRs with disease status, and machine learning were combined to predict cytomegalovirus infection status. Typing coverage differed by locus: A, B, C, DRB1 and DQB1 were typed in about 629-630 donors, DQA1 in about 550, DPA1 in some 600, and DPB1 in 450 to 490. Rather than using new phenotypic data, the later analysis identified candidate immune exposures from TCR beta sequences and from how often those sequences occurred across donors. Overall results and qualifications from the work: Because the 87-base-pair reads could not distinguish some IMGT-functional V segments, including TRBV6-2 and TRBV6-3, those segments were excluded. In a later genetic analysis, a missense DCLRE1C variant was associated with V-gene and J-gene trimming of TCR beta chains, and the association was replicated in an independent cohort. The cohort was sequenced for TCR beta chains only, and without alpha or paired-chain data the features that could be detected were limited. The authors suggested that the approach could potentially be generalized to other disease states and immunological phenotypes. Correlated functional status among segregating V segments might be attributable to linkage disequilibrium, but an unknown experimental factor could not be ruled out. In vitro tests confirmed that a few of the cytomegalovirus-associated TCR beta chains recognize cytomegalovirus antigens. In the study, approximately 160 TCR beta chains were listed as associated with cytomegalovirus. In a later analysis, HLA-associated TCR beta chains showed more clonal expansion and lower generation probabilities than non-associated chains that were equally common. In a later analysis, several top co-occurrence clusters were reported to appear linked to parvovirus B19, influenza, CMV and Epstein-Barr virus. Because HLA typing was missing for some donors at each locus, association tests included only the typed subset. At a false discovery rate of 0.05, a later analysis linked about 17,000 TCR beta sequences to specific HLA alleles. In a later analysis, the rate of TCR association differed among HLA loci, with DRB1 alleles having the most associated TCRs and HLA-C alleles having the fewest. A further reported finding was that TCR beta sequences accurately predicted the HLA-A and HLA-B alleles for most subjects in the first cohort. Cytomegalovirus status was reported to be diagnosed by the classifier with high specificity and sensitivity in both the original and validation cohorts. Compared with the roughly 670-donor mean, donors in an Asian-associated ancestry cluster had fewer N-insertions in productive TCRs, according to a later genetic analysis. A later analysis found that most CMV-associated TCR beta chains appeared HLA-restricted, with HLA associations seemingly driven largely by CMV exposure. A group of highly shared sequence variants was considered likely to be a technical artifact of the sequencing pipeline. Because counts were too low, more than 15 rarely observed V segments, including chromosome 9 orphons, were left out of the earlier analysis of 587 of the donors. The only immune exposure information available for the cohort was CMV serostatus. When HLA alleles, especially DR and DQ, strongly co-occurred, attributing TCR associations to individual alleles was difficult. Presence/absence analyses assumed roughly uniform sequencing depth across donors, an assumption that may not hold. Most TCR sequences were seen in very few donors, while some public TCRs were found in many individuals. In an earlier analysis of approximately 590 of the donors, most TCR beta V segments appeared in productive rearrangements about 90% or about 30% of the time, broadly matching IMGT annotations.

The CDR3 contains 14 residues, cysteine and phenylalanine counted. Only the CDR3 part of the read is kept: 42 bases, read in frame from the first base. The germline V gene gives CDR1 as SGHRS and CDR2 as YFSETQ. The germline V end is reduced by 3 bases and the J end by 3 bases; junction bases left unmatched: 2. The library was obtained by the immunoSEQ multiplex PCR assay. The multiplex PCR relied on a mix of 60 forward primers for TCR Vbeta segments and 13 reverse primers for TCR Jbeta segments. The CDR3 region of rearranged TCR beta genes was amplified from genomic DNA with a multiplex PCR assay. The amplified TCR beta libraries were sequenced on the Illumina HiSeq System as 87-base-pair reads. On the study's bioinformatics: Across the 500 to 750 repertoires, a later analysis counted about 81 million unique TCR beta chains, around 11 million of which were shared by at least two donors. A nearest-neighbor algorithm error-corrected the raw reads and collapsed the reads into unique sequences, merging closely related sequences to remove PCR and sequencing errors. CDR3 sequences were aligned to IMGT reference sequences to assign V, D and J gene segments. For a sequence to be retained, a match of at least six nucleotides was required to both a V gene segment and a J gene segment. Rearrangements were classified as productive when the CDR3 lacked stop codons and remained in frame with V and J, and all other rearrangements were classified as non-productive. CDR3 was defined according to IMGT convention as the region running from the second conserved V-encoded cysteine to the conserved J-encoded phenylalanine. Sequences without an unambiguous match to a single V gene segment were excluded from the earlier analysis of a few hundred of the donors. An earlier analysis of 550 to 650 of the donors classified V segments as functional when productive rearrangements were above 56.7% and as segregating when the standard deviation between donors was above 5%. To diagnose cytomegalovirus status from the catalog of TCR beta chain sequences, a statistical classification framework was built. In a later analysis, TCR nucleotide sequences were compared against IMGT/GENE-DB human TR gene sequences so that V and J genes could be assigned. The TCRdist pipeline was used in a later analysis to assign CDR3 sequences and most-parsimonious VDJ recombination scenarios. In a later analysis, each TCR beta chain was defined by its CDR3 amino acid sequence together with its V-gene family, and reads lacking a unique V-gene family were excluded. As a way to deal with suspected cross-contamination and a sequencing artifact, a later analysis dropped 450 to 600 nucleotide sequences that were highly shared and had low generation probability. A later analysis calculated a clonal expansion index for each public chain from normalized within-repertoire ranks of inferred template counts. In a later analysis, generation probabilities were computed using a VDJ recombination model fitted to out-of-frame rearrangements, and the results were checked against IGoR. In a later analysis, TCR-TCR, TCR-HLA and TCR-CMV co-occurrence was scored with hypergeometric tests, and a repertoire-size bias correction was applied to TCR pairs. To estimate false discovery rates, a later analysis permuted the HLA or CMV assignments 20 times. In a later analysis, co-occurring TCRs were grouped with DBSCAN, and TCRdist sequence similarity was added when clustering was performed within HLA-allele-positive subsets. Repertoires with fewer than 30,000 or more than 120,000 public chains, plus five repertoires with anomalous nucleotide sharing, were excluded from co-occurrence clustering. TCRdb mirrors the immuneACCESS table, restricted to in-frame sequences. Some clones are absent from its copies; in checked studies, under half trace to an unresolved V gene, and the reason for the others is unknown. V, J and clone size reflect that table, while D and trimming were determined from the DNA. The record for this sample contains just over 150,000 clones. Jointly, the top ten make up approximately 2.3% of the sample.

The sequenced sample consisted of PBMCs. This TCR was recovered from a young man in good health and CMV-seronegative. The V and J genes are TRBV5-1 and TRBJ1-4, and 7 junction bases match TRBD1. This receptor has the CDR3 CASSSQGANEKLFF. The DNA sequence is as follows: TGCGCCAGCAGCTCTCAGGGGGCTAATGAAAAACTGTTTTTT.